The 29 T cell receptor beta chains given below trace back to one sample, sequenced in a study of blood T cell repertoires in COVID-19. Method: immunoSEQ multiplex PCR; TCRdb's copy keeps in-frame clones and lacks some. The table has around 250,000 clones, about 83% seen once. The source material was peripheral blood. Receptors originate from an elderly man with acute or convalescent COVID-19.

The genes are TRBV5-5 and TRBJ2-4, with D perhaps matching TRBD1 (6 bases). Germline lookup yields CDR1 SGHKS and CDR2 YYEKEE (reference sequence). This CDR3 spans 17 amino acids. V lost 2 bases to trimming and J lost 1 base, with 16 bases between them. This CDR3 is CASSFGDPGVAKNIQYF. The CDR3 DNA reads TGTGCCAGCAGCTTTGGCGACCCAGGGGTGGCCAAAAACATTCAGTACTTC.

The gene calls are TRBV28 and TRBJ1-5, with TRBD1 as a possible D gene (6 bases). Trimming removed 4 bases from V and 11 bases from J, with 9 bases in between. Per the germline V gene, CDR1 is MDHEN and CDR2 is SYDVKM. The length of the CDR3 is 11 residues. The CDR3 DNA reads TGTGCCAGCAGTTGGACAGCCACCCAGCATTTT. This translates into CASSWTATQHF.

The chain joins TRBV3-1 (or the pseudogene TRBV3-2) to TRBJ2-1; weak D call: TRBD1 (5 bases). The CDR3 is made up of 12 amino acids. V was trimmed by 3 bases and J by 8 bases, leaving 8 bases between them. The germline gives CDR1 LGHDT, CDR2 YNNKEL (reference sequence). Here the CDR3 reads CASSHRTYEQFF. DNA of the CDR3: TGTGCCAGCAGCCACCGGACATATGAGCAGTTCTTC.

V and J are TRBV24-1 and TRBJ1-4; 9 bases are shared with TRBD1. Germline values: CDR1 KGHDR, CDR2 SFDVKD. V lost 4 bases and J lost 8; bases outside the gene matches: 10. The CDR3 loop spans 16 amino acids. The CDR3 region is CATSDSPGQGGEKLFF. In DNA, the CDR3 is TGTGCCACCAGTGACAGCCCGGGACAGGGTGGGGAAAAACTGTTTTTT.

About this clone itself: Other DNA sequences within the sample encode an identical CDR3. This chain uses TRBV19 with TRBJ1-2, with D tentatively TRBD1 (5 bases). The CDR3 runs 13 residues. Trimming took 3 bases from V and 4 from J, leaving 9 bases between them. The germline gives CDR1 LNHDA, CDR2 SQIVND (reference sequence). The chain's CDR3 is CASSMGGSYGYTF. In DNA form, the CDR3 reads TGTGCCAGTAGTATGGGGGGATCCTATGGCTACACCTTC.

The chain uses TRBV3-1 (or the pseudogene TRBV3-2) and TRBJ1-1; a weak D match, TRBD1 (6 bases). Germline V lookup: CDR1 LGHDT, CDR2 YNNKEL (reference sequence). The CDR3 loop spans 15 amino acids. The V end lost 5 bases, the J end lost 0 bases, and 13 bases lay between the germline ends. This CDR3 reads CASSSPGVMNTEAFF. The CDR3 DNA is TGTGCCAGCAGCTCCCCAGGGGTTATGAACACTGAAGCTTTCTTT.

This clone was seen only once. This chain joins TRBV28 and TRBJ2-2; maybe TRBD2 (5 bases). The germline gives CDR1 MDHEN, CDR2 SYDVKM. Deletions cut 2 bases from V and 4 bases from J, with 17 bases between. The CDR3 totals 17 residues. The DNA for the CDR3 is TGTGCCAGCAGTTTAGGAGGCTGGGCAGCAATCACCGGGGAGCTGTTTTTT. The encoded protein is CASSLGGWAAITGELFF.

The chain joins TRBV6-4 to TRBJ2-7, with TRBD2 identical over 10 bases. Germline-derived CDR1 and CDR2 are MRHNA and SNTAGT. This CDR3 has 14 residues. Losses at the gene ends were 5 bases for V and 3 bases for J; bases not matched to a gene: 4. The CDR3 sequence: CASSYEREGYEQYF. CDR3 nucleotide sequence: TGTGCCAGCAGTTACGAGCGGGAGGGCTACGAGCAGTACTTC.

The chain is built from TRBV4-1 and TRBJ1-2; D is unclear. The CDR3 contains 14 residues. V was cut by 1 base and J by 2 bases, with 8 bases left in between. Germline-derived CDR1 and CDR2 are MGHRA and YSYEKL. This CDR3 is CASSQGAANYGYTF. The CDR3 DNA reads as TGCGCCAGCAGCCAAGGGGCCGCGAACTATGGCTACACCTTC.

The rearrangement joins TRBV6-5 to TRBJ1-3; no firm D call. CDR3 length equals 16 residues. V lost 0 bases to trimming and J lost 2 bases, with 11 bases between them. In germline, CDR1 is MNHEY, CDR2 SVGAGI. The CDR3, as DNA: TGTGCCAGCAGTTACTCGCTGAGTACCGCTGGAAACACCATATATTTT. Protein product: CASSYSLSTAGNTIYF.

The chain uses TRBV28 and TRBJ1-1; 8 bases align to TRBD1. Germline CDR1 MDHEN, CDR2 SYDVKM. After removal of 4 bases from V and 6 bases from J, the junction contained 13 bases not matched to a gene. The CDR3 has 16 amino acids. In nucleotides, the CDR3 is TGTGCCAGCAGTTCTCCCGGGACAGGTCTCAAAGCTGAAGCTTTCTTT. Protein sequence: CASSSPGTGLKAEAFF.

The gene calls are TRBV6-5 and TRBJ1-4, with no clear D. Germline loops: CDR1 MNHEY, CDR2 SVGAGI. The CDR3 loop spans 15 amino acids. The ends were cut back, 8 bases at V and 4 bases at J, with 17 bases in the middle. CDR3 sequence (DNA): TGTGCCAGCCGCTCGGTTCAAAATCGTAATGAAAAACTGTTTTTT. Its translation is CASRSVQNRNEKLFF.

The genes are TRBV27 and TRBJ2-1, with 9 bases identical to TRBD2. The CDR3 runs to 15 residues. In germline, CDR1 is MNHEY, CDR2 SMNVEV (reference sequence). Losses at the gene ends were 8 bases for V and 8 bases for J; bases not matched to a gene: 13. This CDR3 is CASRRGAGGLDEQFF. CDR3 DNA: TGTGCCAGCCGGAGAGGGGCGGGGGGGCTAGATGAGCAGTTCTTC.

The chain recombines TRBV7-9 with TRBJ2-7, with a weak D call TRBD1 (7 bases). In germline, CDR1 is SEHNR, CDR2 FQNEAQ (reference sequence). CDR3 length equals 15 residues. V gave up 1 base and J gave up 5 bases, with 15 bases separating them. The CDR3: CASSLDARGAHEQYF. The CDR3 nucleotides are TGTGCCAGCAGCTTAGATGCCAGGGGGGCCCACGAGCAGTACTTC.

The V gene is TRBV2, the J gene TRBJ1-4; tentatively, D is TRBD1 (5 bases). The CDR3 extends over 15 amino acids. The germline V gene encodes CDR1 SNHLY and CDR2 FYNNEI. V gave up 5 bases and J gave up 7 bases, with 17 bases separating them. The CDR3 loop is CASSPTGTRGEKLFF. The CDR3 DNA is TGTGCCAGCAGTCCTACGGGGACTAGGGGTGAAAAACTGTTTTTT. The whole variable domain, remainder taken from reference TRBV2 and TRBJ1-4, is EPEVTQTPSHQVTQMGQEVILRCVPISNHLYFYWYRQILGQKVEFLVSFYNNEISEKSEIFDDQFSVERPDGSNFTLKIRSTKLEDSAMYFCASSPTGTRGEKLFFGSGTQLSVL.

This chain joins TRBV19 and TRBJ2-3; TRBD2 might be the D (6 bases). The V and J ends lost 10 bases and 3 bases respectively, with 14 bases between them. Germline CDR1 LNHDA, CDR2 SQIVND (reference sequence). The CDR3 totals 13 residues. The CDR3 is CATRRGATDTQYF. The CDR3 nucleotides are TGTGCCACTAGGCGGGGTGCGACAGATACGCAGTATTTT. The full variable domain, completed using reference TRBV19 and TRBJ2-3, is DGGITQSPKYLFRKEGQNVTLSCEQNLNHDAMYWYRQDPGQGLRLIYYSQIVNDFQKGDIAEGYSVSREKKESFPLTVTSAQKNPTAFYLCATRRGATDTQYFGPGTRLTVL.

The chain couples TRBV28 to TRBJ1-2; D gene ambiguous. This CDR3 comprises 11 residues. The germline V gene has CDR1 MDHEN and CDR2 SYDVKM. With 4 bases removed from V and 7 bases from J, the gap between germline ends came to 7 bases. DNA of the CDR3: TGTGCCAGCAGTTCACAGACTGGCTACACCTTC. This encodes CASSSQTGYTF.

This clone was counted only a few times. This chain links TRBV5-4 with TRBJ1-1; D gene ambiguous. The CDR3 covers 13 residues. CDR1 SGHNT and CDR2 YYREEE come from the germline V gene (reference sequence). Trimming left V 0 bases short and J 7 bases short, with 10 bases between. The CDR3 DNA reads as TGTGCCAGCAGCTTGGTGGGCGGGGATGAAGCTTTCTTT. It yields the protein CASSLVGGDEAFF.

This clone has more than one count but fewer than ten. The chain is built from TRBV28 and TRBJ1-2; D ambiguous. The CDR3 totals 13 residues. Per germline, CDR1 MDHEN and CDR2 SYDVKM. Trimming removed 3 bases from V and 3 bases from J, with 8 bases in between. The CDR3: CASSLITDYGYTF. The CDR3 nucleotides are TGTGCCAGCAGTTTGATAACAGACTATGGCTACACCTTC.

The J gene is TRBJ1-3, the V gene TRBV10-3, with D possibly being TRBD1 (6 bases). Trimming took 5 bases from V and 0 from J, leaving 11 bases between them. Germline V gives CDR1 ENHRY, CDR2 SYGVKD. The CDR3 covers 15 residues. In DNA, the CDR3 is TGTGCCATCAGTACAGGGCGTAACTCTGGAAACACCATATATTTT. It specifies CAISTGRNSGNTIYF.

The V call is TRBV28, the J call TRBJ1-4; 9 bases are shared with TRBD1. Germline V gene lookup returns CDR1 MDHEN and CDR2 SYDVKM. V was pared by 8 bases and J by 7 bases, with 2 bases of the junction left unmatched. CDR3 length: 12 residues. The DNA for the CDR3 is TGTGCCAGCGGGACAGGGAGTGAAAAACTGTTTTTT. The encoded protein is CASGTGSEKLFF.

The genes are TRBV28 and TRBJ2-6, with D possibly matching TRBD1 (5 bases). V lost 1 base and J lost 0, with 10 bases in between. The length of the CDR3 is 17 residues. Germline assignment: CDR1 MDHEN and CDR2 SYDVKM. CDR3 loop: CASSLSAGNSGANVLTF. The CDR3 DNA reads TGTGCCAGCAGTTTATCGGCAGGGAACTCTGGGGCCAACGTCCTGACTTTC.

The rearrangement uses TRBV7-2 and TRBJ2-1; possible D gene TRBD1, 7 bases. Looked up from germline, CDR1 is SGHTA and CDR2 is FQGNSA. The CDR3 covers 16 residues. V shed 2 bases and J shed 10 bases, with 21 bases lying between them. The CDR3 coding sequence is TGTGCCAGCAGCTTATCATCAGGGGGGATTATGGGAGAGCAGTTCTTC. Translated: CASSLSSGGIMGEQFF.

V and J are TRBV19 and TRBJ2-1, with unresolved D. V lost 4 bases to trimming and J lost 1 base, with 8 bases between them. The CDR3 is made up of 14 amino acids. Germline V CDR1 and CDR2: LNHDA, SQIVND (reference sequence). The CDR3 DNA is TGTGCCAGTAGTACCCCCGGGTCCTACAATGAGCAGTTCTTC. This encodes CASSTPGSYNEQFF. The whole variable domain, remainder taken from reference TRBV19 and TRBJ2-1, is DGGITQSPKYLFRKEGQNVTLSCEQNLNHDAMYWYRQDPGQGLRLIYYSQIVNDFQKGDIAEGYSVSREKKESFPLTVTSAQKNPTAFYLCASSTPGSYNEQFFGPGTRLTVL.

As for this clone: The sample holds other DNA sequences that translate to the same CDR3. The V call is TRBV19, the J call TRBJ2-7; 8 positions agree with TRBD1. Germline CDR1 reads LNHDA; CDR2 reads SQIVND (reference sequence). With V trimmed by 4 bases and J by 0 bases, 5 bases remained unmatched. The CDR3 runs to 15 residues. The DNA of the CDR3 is TGTGCCAGTAGTACCCTACAGGGGGGCTCCTACGAGCAGTACTTC. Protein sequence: CASSTLQGGSYEQYF.

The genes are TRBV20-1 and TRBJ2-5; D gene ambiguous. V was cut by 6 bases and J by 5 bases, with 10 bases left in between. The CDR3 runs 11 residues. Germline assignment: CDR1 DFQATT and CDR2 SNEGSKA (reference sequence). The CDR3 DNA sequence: TGCAGTGCCCCGGTCTTTGAGACCCAGTACTTC. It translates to CSAPVFETQYF.

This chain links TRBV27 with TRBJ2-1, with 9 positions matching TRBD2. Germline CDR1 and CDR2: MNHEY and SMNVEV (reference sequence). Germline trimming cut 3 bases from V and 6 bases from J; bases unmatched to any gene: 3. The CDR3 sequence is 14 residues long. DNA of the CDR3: TGTGCCAGCAGTTTGCGGGAGGGCCCCAATGAGCAGTTCTTC. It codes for CASSLREGPNEQFF.

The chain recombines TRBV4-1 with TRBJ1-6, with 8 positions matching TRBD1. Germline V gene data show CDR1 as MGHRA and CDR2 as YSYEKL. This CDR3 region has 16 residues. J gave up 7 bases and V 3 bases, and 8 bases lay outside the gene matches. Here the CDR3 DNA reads TGCGCCAGCAGCCAGGCCCCAGGGGGCACGAATTCACCCCTCCACTTT. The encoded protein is CASSQAPGGTNSPLHF.

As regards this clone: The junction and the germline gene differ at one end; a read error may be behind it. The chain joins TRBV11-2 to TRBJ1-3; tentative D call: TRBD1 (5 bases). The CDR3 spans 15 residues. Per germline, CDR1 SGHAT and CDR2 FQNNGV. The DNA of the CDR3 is TGTGCCAACAGCTTGGCAGGGTGGACTGGAAACACCATATATTTT. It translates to CANSLAGWTGNTIYF.